This is a list of T cell receptor beta chains from one sample in a study of blood T cell repertoires in COVID-19. Repertoires were generated with immunoSEQ multiplex PCR, while TCRdb's copy carries only in-frame clones and drops some. Of roughly 20,000 clones listed, around 89% were seen once; the top ten hold 18%. Sequenced: peripheral blood. Source of these receptors: a man between 65 and 80 years old with active COVID-19. The CDR3 runs from the conserved cysteine through the conserved F or W. The D gene is left open where the match is weak. Not every row has a clone size; where given, it reads once, few, many or a size class.

D gene: TRBD1; clone size: .; J gene: TRBJ2-3; V gene: TRBV7-2; CDR3 protein: CASSLVGQGVDTQYF; CDR3 DNA: TGTGCCAGCAGCTTAGTGGGTCAGGGGGTAGATACGCAGTATTTT
D gene: TRBD2; clone size: .; J gene: TRBJ2-3; V gene: TRBV6-6; CDR3 protein: CASRSSGRGGTDTQYF; CDR3 DNA: TGTGCCAGCAGGTCATCGGGGCGGGGGGGCACAGATACGCAGTATTTT
D gene: .; clone size: .; J gene: TRBJ2-1; V gene: TRBV11-2; CDR3 protein: CASSLSVGGHEQFF; CDR3 DNA: TGTGCCAGCAGCTTAAGTGTTGGGGGCCATGAGCAGTTCTTC
D gene: .; clone size: .; J gene: TRBJ1-2; V gene: TRBV3-1/TRBV3-2; CDR3 protein: CASSQGGLTYGYTF; CDR3 DNA: TGTGCCAGCAGCCAAGGGGGCCTCACCTATGGCTACACCTTC
D gene: .; clone size: .; J gene: TRBJ2-3; V gene: TRBV7-9; CDR3 protein: CASRAPGTPDTQYF; CDR3 DNA: TGTGCCAGCAGGGCACCAGGGACTCCGGATACGCAGTATTTT
D gene: TRBD2; clone size: .; J gene: TRBJ2-7; V gene: TRBV18; CDR3 protein: CASSPLAGPLHEQYF; CDR3 DNA: TGTGCCAGCTCCCCCCTAGCGGGACCTCTTCACGAGCAGTACTTC
D gene: TRBD1; clone size: .; J gene: TRBJ2-7; V gene: TRBV19; CDR3 protein: CASSIRDSSYEQYF; CDR3 DNA: TGTGCCAGTAGTATTCGGGACAGCTCCTACGAGCAGTACTTC
D gene: .; clone size: .; J gene: TRBJ1-4; V gene: TRBV30; CDR3 protein: CAWKETHRGEKLFF; CDR3 DNA: TGTGCCTGGAAGGAGACCCACCGGGGTGAAAAACTGTTTTTT
D gene: .; clone size: .; J gene: TRBJ2-5; V gene: TRBV21-1; CDR3 protein: CASSKPRDRGSQETQYF; CDR3 DNA: TGTGCCAGCAGCAAACCCCGGGACAGGGGATCACAAGAGACCCAGTACTTC
D gene: .; clone size: .; J gene: TRBJ1-3; V gene: TRBV9; CDR3 protein: CASSVADSRRYGNTIYF; CDR3 DNA: TGTGCCAGCAGCGTAGCTGACAGTCGGCGTTACGGAAACACCATATATTTT
D gene: .; clone size: .; J gene: TRBJ2-2; V gene: TRBV10-1; CDR3 protein: CASSALLSSGELFF; CDR3 DNA: TGCGCCAGCAGTGCGCTCCTGAGTTCGGGGGAGCTGTTTTTT
D gene: TRBD2; clone size: .; J gene: TRBJ2-1; V gene: TRBV3-1/TRBV3-2; CDR3 protein: CASSHFPGGPRNEQFF; CDR3 DNA: TGTGCCAGCAGCCATTTTCCGGGAGGGCCAAGAAATGAGCAGTTCTTC
D gene: .; clone size: .; J gene: TRBJ2-1; V gene: TRBV29-1; CDR3 protein: CSVDRSGQNEQFF; CDR3 DNA: TGCAGCGTTGACCGCAGCGGACAGAATGAGCAGTTCTTC
D gene: .; clone size: .; J gene: TRBJ2-5; V gene: TRBV21-1; CDR3 protein: CASSKGGRETQYF; CDR3 DNA: TGTGCCAGCAGCAAAGGGGGGCGGGAGACCCAGTACTTC
D gene: .; clone size: .; J gene: TRBJ1-6; V gene: TRBV27; CDR3 protein: CASRNRVDNSPLHF; CDR3 DNA: TGTGCCAGCAGGAACAGGGTCGATAATTCACCCCTCCACTTT
D gene: TRBD2; clone size: .; J gene: TRBJ2-1; V gene: TRBV3-1/TRBV3-2; CDR3 protein: CASSQPPSGRANEQFF; CDR3 DNA: TGTGCCAGCAGCCAGCCACCTAGCGGGAGGGCCAATGAGCAGTTCTTC
D gene: .; clone size: .; J gene: TRBJ2-2; V gene: TRBV5-1; CDR3 protein: CASSLAVGAGNTGELFF; CDR3 DNA: TGCGCCAGCAGCTTGGCGGTTGGGGCAGGGAACACCGGGGAGCTGTTTTTT
D gene: .; clone size: once; J gene: TRBJ1-1; V gene: TRBV7-3; CDR3 protein: CASSFSVVGKAFF; CDR3 DNA: TGTGCCAGCAGCTTTTCCGTCGTCGGGAAAGCTTTCTTT
D gene: TRBD1; clone size: .; J gene: TRBJ2-3; V gene: TRBV18; CDR3 protein: CASSRVTGGGTDTQYF; CDR3 DNA: TGTGCCAGCTCACGGGTAACAGGGGGTGGCACAGATACGCAGTATTTT
D gene: .; clone size: .; J gene: TRBJ1-1; V gene: TRBV29-1; CDR3 protein: CSVELIGAENTEAFF; CDR3 DNA: TGCAGCGTTGAATTGATAGGGGCAGAGAACACTGAAGCTTTCTTT
D gene: TRBD2; clone size: .; J gene: TRBJ2-3; V gene: TRBV6-2/TRBV6-3; CDR3 protein: CASSYGRLKTSGATDTQYF; CDR3 DNA: TGTGCCAGCAGTTACGGAAGACTAAAAACTAGCGGGGCAACAGATACGCAGTATTTT
D gene: TRBD2; clone size: .; J gene: TRBJ2-2; V gene: TRBV6-4; CDR3 protein: CASSRLAGTRNTGELFF; CDR3 DNA: TGTGCCAGCAGTAGACTAGCGGGGACAAGGAACACCGGGGAGCTGTTTTTT
D gene: .; clone size: .; J gene: TRBJ1-6; V gene: TRBV6-4; CDR3 protein: CASSHRDFPYNSPLHF; CDR3 DNA: TGTGCCAGCAGTCACAGGGATTTCCCCTATAATTCACCCCTCCACTTT
D gene: .; clone size: .; J gene: TRBJ1-6; V gene: TRBV7-9; CDR3 protein: CASSNSFVDTDNSPLHF; CDR3 DNA: TGTGCCAGCAGCAATTCGTTTGTTGACACAGATAATTCACCCCTCCACTTT
D gene: .; clone size: .; J gene: TRBJ1-1; V gene: TRBV14; CDR3 protein: CASSQVTAARAFF; CDR3 DNA: TGTGCCAGCAGCCAAGTGACAGCCGCAAGAGCTTTCTTT
D gene: .; clone size: few; J gene: TRBJ2-1; V gene: TRBV7-6; CDR3 protein: CASSHSTESDDNEQFF; CDR3 DNA: TGTGCCAGCAGCCACTCGACAGAAAGCGACGACAATGAGCAGTTCTTC
D gene: .; clone size: .; J gene: TRBJ2-7; V gene: TRBV11-2; CDR3 protein: CASSLETGSSYEQYF; CDR3 DNA: TGTGCCAGCAGCTTAGAGACAGGAAGCTCCTACGAGCAGTACTTC
D gene: TRBD2; clone size: .; J gene: TRBJ2-2; V gene: TRBV24-1; CDR3 protein: CATSDTRGGTGELFF; CDR3 DNA: TGTGCCACCAGTGATACGCGGGGGGGGACCGGGGAGCTGTTTTTT
D gene: .; clone size: .; J gene: TRBJ2-2; V gene: TRBV7-9; CDR3 protein: CASSLDGDTGELFF; CDR3 DNA: TGTGCCAGCAGCTTAGACGGGGACACCGGGGAGCTGTTTTTT
D gene: .; clone size: .; J gene: TRBJ1-4; V gene: TRBV2; CDR3 protein: CASSVARVGEKLFF; CDR3 DNA: TGTGCCAGCAGTGTTGCGAGGGTAGGAGAAAAACTGTTTTTT
D gene: .; clone size: .; J gene: TRBJ1-2; V gene: TRBV5-4; CDR3 protein: CASSLSAGQKSGYTF; CDR3 DNA: TGTGCCAGCAGCTTGTCGGCAGGCCAGAAGAGTGGCTACACCTTC
D gene: TRBD2; clone size: .; J gene: TRBJ2-2; V gene: TRBV30; CDR3 protein: CAWSGDLAGIYTGELFF; CDR3 DNA: TGTGCCTGGAGTGGGGATTTAGCGGGAATTTACACCGGGGAGCTGTTTTTT
D gene: .; clone size: .; J gene: TRBJ2-1; V gene: TRBV18; CDR3 protein: CASSPELQGNEQFF; CDR3 DNA: TGTGCCAGCTCACCGGAGTTACAGGGCAATGAGCAGTTCTTC
D gene: TRBD1; clone size: .; J gene: TRBJ2-7; V gene: TRBV7-2; CDR3 protein: CASSTMGQGLYEQYF; CDR3 DNA: TGTGCCAGCAGTACAATGGGACAGGGGCTATACGAGCAGTACTTC
D gene: TRBD1; clone size: .; J gene: TRBJ2-7; V gene: TRBV6-2/TRBV6-3; CDR3 protein: CASSTRQGKAYEQYF; CDR3 DNA: TGTGCCAGCAGTACCCGACAGGGTAAGGCCTACGAGCAGTACTTC
D gene: .; clone size: .; J gene: TRBJ1-1; V gene: TRBV7-9; CDR3 protein: CASSLARQAGFSTEAFF; CDR3 DNA: TGTGCCAGCAGCTTAGCAAGACAGGCTGGGTTTAGCACTGAAGCTTTCTTT